The T cell receptor beta chain under discussion was sequenced for a study of Graves' ophthalmopathy and Graves' hyperthyroidism. This CDR3 has 13 residues. RNA transcripts were the source from which TCR beta CDR3 regions were amplified. In the first round, RT-PCR was carried out with HTBI primers, and a multiplex PCR formed the second round. TCRdb redid the calling of the multiplex PCR reads with MiXCR, one entry per CDR3 protein. Of roughly 600,000 distinct CDR3 sequences listed, under 45% are singletons. The sequence was obtained from an adult man with Graves' hyperthyroidism. The sequenced material came from peripheral blood or thyroid tissue (not recorded which). The chain carries TRBV12-3 or TRBV12-4 and TRBJ2-7, with D tentatively TRBD2 (5 bases). The J call is in doubt because the DNA end fits TRBJ2-1 better. The CDR3 DNA reads TGTGCCAGCAGTCCAGGAGAGGGCAATGAGCAGTTCTTC. Translated: CASSPGEGNEQFF.